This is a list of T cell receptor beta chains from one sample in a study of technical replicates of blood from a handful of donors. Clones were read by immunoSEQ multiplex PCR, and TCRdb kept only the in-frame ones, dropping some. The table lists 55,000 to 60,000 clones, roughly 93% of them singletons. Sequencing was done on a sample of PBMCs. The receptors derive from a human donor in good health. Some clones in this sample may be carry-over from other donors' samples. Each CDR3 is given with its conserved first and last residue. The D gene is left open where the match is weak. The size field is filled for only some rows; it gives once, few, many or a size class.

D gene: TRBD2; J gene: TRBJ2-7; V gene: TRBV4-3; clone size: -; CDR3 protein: CASSQDLIAGGGYEQYF; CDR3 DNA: TGCGCCAGCAGCCAAGATCTGATAGCGGGAGGTGGGTACGAGCAGTACTTC
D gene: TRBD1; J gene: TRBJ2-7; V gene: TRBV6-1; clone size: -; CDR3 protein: CASQTGGDPYEQYF; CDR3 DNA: TGTGCCAGCCAAACAGGGGGCGATCCGTACGAGCAGTACTTC
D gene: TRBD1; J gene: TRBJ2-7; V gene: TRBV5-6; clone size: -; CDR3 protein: CASSLPGQGSYEQYF; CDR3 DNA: TGTGCCAGCAGCTTGCCGGGACAGGGTTCCTACGAGCAGTACTTC
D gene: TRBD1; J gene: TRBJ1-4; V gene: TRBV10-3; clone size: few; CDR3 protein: CAISATTGGEKLFF; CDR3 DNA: TGTGCCATCAGTGCAACGACAGGGGGAGAAAAACTGTTTTTT
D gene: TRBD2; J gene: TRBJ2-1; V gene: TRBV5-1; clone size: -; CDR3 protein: CASSMTGTSGGFEQFF; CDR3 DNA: TGCGCCAGCAGCATGACCGGGACTAGCGGGGGGTTTGAGCAGTTCTTC
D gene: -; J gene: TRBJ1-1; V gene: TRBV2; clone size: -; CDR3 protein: CASSRRQALGEAFF; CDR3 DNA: TGTGCCAGCAGTAGAAGACAGGCCCTAGGTGAAGCTTTCTTT
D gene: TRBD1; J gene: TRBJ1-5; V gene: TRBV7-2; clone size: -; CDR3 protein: CASSTGTGFNQPQHF; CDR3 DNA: TGTGCCAGCAGCACTGGGACAGGGTTCAATCAGCCCCAGCATTTT
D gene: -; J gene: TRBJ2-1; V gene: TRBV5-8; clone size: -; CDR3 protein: CASSSGVGTYNEQFF; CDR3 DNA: TGTGCCAGCAGCTCGGGGGTGGGGACCTACAATGAGCAGTTCTTC
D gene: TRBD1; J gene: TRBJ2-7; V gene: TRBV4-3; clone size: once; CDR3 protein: CASSPRTGPNEQYF; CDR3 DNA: TGCGCCAGCAGCCCCCGGACAGGGCCTAACGAGCAGTACTTC
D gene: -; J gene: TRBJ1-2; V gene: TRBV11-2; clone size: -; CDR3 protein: CASSSIRVAYGYTF; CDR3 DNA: TGTGCCAGCAGCTCTATCAGGGTGGCCTATGGCTACACCTTC
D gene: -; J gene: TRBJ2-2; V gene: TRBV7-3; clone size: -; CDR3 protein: CASSLGGYNTGELFF; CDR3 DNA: TGTGCCAGCAGCTTAGGAGGGTATAACACCGGGGAGCTGTTTTTT
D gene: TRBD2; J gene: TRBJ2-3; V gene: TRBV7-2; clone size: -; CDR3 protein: CASSRGGSTDTQYF; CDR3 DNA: TGTGCCAGCAGCCGCGGGGGAAGCACAGATACGCAGTATTTT
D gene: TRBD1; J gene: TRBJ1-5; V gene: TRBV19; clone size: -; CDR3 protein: CASSIGTGHSNQPQHF; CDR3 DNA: TGTGCCAGTAGTATCGGGACAGGCCATAGCAATCAGCCCCAGCATTTT
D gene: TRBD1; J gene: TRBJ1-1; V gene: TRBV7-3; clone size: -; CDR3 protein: CASSLKASRGTTEAFF; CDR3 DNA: TGTGCCAGCAGCTTAAAAGCGAGCAGGGGGACAACTGAAGCTTTCTTT
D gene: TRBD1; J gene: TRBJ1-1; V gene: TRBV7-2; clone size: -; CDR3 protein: CASSSAGTVKNTEAFF; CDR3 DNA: TGTGCCAGCAGCTCTGCCGGGACAGTGAAGAACACTGAAGCTTTCTTT
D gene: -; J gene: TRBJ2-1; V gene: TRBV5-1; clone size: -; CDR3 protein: CASSALTVYNEQFF; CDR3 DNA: TGCGCCAGCAGCGCCCTGACAGTTTACAATGAGCAGTTCTTC
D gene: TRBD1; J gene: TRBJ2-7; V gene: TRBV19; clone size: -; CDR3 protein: CASTFTGGSHEQYF; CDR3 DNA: TGTGCCAGTACCTTCACAGGGGGTTCCCACGAGCAGTACTTC
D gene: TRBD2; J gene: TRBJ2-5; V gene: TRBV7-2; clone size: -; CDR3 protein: CASSGGLAGQETQYF; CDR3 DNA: TGTGCCAGCAGCGGCGGACTAGCGGGCCAAGAGACCCAGTACTTC
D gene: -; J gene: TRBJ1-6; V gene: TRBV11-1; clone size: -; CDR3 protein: CASSLSGFNNSPLHF; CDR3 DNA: TGTGCCAGCAGCTTATCGGGGTTCAATAATTCACCCCTCCACTTT
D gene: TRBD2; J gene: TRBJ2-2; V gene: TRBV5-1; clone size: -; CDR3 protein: CASSRTSGLNTGELFF; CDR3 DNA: TGCGCCAGCAGCCGGACTAGCGGGCTGAACACCGGGGAGCTGTTTTTT
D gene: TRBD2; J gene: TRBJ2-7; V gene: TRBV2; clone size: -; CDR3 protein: CASRLAVNSYEQYF; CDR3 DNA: TGTGCCAGCAGACTAGCGGTTAACTCCTACGAGCAGTACTTC
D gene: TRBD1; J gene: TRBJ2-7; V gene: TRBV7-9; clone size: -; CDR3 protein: CASSTQHLRDSSYEQYF; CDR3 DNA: TGTGCCAGCAGCACACAGCACCTCCGGGACAGTTCCTACGAGCAGTACTTC
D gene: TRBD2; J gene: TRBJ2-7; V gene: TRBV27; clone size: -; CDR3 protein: CASSLTAGGTTYEQYF; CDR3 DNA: TGTGCCAGCAGTTTAACAGCGGGAGGTACCACCTACGAGCAGTACTTC
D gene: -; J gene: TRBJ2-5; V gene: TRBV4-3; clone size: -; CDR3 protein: CASSRSGATFQETQYF; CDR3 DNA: TGCGCCAGCAGCCGATCGGGAGCGACCTTCCAAGAGACCCAGTACTTC
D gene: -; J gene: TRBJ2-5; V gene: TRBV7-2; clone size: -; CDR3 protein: CASSLDLTQYF; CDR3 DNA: TGTGCCAGCAGCTTAGATTTAACCCAGTACTTC
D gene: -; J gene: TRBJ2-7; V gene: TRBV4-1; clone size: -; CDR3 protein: CASSQPGTYEQYF; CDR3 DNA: TGCGCCAGCAGCCAACCAGGAACCTACGAGCAGTACTTC
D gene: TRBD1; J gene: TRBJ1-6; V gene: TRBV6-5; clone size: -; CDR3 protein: CASSYRDRDNSPLHF; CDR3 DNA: TGTGCCAGCAGTTACCGGGACAGGGACAATTCACCCCTCCACTTT
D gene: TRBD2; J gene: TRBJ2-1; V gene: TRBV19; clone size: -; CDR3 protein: CASSAGVRYNEQFF; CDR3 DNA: TGTGCCAGTAGTGCGGGAGTTCGGTACAATGAGCAGTTCTTC
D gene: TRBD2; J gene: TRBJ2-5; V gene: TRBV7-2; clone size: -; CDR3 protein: CASSSHSGSQETQYF; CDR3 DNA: TGTGCCAGCAGCTCTCATAGCGGGAGCCAAGAGACCCAGTACTTC
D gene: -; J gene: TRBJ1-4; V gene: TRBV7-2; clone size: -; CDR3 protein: CASSLYAGFSEKLFF; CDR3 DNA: TGTGCCAGCAGCTTATATGCAGGGTTTAGTGAAAAACTGTTTTTT
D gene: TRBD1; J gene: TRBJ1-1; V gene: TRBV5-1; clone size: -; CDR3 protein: CASSTPPGQIFF; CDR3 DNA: TGCGCCAGCAGCACACCCCCGGGACAGATTTTCTTT
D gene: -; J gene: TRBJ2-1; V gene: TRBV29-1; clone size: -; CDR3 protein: CSGREVDNEQFF; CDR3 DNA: TGCAGCGGGAGGGAGGTCGACAATGAGCAGTTCTTC
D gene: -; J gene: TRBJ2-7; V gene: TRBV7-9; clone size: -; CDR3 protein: CASSVKQASWDEQYF; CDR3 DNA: TGTGCCAGCAGCGTAAAACAGGCTTCTTGGGACGAGCAGTACTTC
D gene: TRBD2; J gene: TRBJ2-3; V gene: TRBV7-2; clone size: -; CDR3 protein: CASSLDVSGGNTQYF; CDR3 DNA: TGTGCCAGCAGCTTAGATGTGAGCGGGGGAAATACGCAGTATTTT
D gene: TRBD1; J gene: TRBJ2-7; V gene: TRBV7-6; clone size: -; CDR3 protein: CASSLVQGAQAQYF; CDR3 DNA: TGTGCCAGCAGCTTAGTTCAGGGGGCGCAAGCGCAGTACTTC
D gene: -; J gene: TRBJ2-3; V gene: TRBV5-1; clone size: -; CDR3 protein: CASSLPGVKNADTQYF; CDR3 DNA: TGCGCCAGCAGCTTGCCAGGGGTAAAGAACGCAGATACGCAGTATTTT
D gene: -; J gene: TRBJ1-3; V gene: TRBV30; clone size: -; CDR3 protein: CAWSVRGTGNTIYF; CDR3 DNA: TGTGCCTGGAGTGTAAGAGGGACTGGAAACACCATATATTTT
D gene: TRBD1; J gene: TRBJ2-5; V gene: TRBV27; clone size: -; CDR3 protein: CASRDPGQGEETQYF; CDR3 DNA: TGTGCCAGCAGGGACCCGGGACAGGGGGAAGAGACCCAGTACTTC
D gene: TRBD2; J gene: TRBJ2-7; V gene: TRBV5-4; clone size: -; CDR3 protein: CASSWTSGTGSYEQYF; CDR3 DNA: TGTGCCAGCAGCTGGACTAGCGGGACGGGCTCGTACGAGCAGTACTTC
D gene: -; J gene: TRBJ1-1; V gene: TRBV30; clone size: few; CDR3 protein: CAWKIRGVQNTEAFF; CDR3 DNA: TGTGCCTGGAAGATCAGGGGAGTTCAGAACACTGAAGCTTTCTTT
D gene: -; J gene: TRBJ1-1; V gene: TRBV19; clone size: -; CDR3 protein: CASSINSNTEAFF; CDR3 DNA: TGTGCCAGTAGTATTAACAGCAACACTGAAGCTTTCTTT
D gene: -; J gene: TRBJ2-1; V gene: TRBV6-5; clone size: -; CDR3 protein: CASSYRFGVNEQFF; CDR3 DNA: TGTGCCAGCAGTTATCGGTTCGGAGTTAATGAGCAGTTCTTC